Following are 18 T cell receptor beta chains from one sample sequenced in a study of identical twins. TCRdb analysed the 5' RACE reads with MiXCR anew, one entry per CDR3 protein. The table shows 200,000 to 300,000 distinct CDR3 sequences, with approximately 11% occurring only once. A further study also used this sample, focusing on yellow fever vaccine responses in identical twins.

The sample comprised memory (CD45RO+) T cells sorted from blood. The receptor set was obtained from a young woman in good health.

This clonotype showed up many times. The chain carries TRBV5-1 and TRBJ2-5, with TRBD1 as a possible D gene (5 bases). CDR1 SGHRS and CDR2 YFSETQ come from the germline V gene. The length of the CDR3 is 13 residues. The V gene lost 3 bases and the J gene lost 5 bases, with 11 bases spanning the gap. The CDR3 DNA follows: TGCGCCAGCAGCTGGGGCATAGGGGAGACCCAGTACTTC. The encoded protein is CASSWGIGETQYF.

The chain links TRBV28 to TRBJ2-7; TRBD2 aligns across 14 bases. The CDR3 sequence is 17 residues long. Trimming at V came to 4 bases and at J to 6 bases, leaving 11 bases not matched to a gene. CDR1 and CDR2 from the germline V gene are MDHEN and SYDVKM. CDR3 bases: TGTGCCAGCAGTTCCGGGACTAGCGGGAGTATCCTCCGCGAGCAGTACTTC. Translating it yields CASSSGTSGSILREQYF.

The V gene is TRBV9, the J gene TRBJ2-3; the D gene is possibly TRBD1 (5 bases). The V end was cut by 4 bases, the J end by 3 bases, with 12 bases between. Germline CDR1 and CDR2: SGDLS and YYNGEE. The CDR3 has 14 residues. This CDR3 is CASSPTVLTDTQYF. CDR3 DNA sequence: TGTGCCAGCAGCCCGACAGTCCTAACAGATACGCAGTATTTT.

This clonotype has just a few counts. The chain employs TRBV7-6 and TRBJ2-5; D possibly corresponds to TRBD1 (6 bases). V shed 8 bases and J shed 5 bases, with 21 bases lying between them. The CDR3 runs 15 residues. Germline loops: CDR1 SGHVS, CDR2 FNYEAQ. The CDR3 DNA follows: TGTGCCAGCGGCATCCAGGGGTACGAGGGTGAGACCCAGTACTTC. This sequence encodes CASGIQGYEGETQYF.

This clonotype was counted a few times. The chain has TRBV7-2 and TRBJ1-4; 7 bases are shared with TRBD1. Trimming took 7 bases from V and 3 from J; bases not matched to a gene: 8. In germline, CDR1 is SGHTA, CDR2 FQGNSA. The CDR3 is 15 amino acids. CDR3 protein: CASTLAGTANEKLFF. As DNA, the CDR3 is TGTGCCAGCACCCTCGCCGGGACAGCTAATGAAAAACTGTTTTTT.

In its sample, this clonotype was seen many times. V usage is TRBV5-6 and J usage is TRBJ2-2; D is ambiguous. Deletions cut 0 bases from V and 0 bases from J, with 9 bases between. This CDR3 is built from 16 residues. Germline CDR1 is SGHDT and CDR2 is YYEEEE. The CDR3 loop is CASSLGVNPNTGELFF. The CDR3, as DNA: TGTGCCAGCAGCTTGGGGGTCAACCCGAACACCGGGGAGCTGTTTTTT.

V usage is TRBV6-5 and J usage is TRBJ1-1; D unclear. Looked up from germline, CDR1 is MNHEY and CDR2 is SVGAGI. This CDR3 spans 11 amino acids. Trimming took off 8 bases at V and 4 bases at J, with 8 bases between the two ends. CDR3 in amino acids: CASQEGTEAFF. CDR3 coding DNA: TGTGCCAGCCAAGAAGGCACTGAAGCTTTCTTT.

V gene TRBV12-3 or TRBV12-4 combines with J gene TRBJ1-6, with D possibly matching TRBD1 (5 bases). Trimming left V 8 bases short and J 8 bases short, with 16 bases between. The CDR3 spans 14 residues. CDR3 sequence reads: CASARGELDSPLHF. Here the CDR3 DNA reads TGTGCCAGCGCGCGAGGGGAATTAGATTCACCCCTCCACTTT.

Written as DNA, the CDR3 is TGCAGTGCTACTAGACTCCAGAGCACAGATACGCAGTATTTT. As protein: CSATRLQSTDTQYF. This rearrangement joins TRBV20-1 to TRBJ2-3; no clear D. This CDR3 region has 14 residues. Trimming removed 4 bases from V and 0 bases from J, with 11 bases in between. CDR1 and CDR2 (germline): DFQATT, SNEGSKA (reference sequence).

This clonotype came up many times. The chain is built from TRBV20-1 and TRBJ2-5; D possibly corresponds to TRBD1 (6 bases). The CDR3 runs to 15 residues. Trimming took off 1 base at V and 1 base at J, with 13 bases between the two ends. Per germline, CDR1 DFQATT and CDR2 SNEGSKA (reference sequence). CDR3 region: CSARVLQGSQETQYF. The CDR3 region has the DNA TGCAGTGCTAGAGTTCTACAGGGCTCCCAAGAGACCCAGTACTTC.

This clonotype appeared a few times. This chain connects TRBV6-2 or TRBV6-3 to TRBJ2-5; 8 bases are a match to TRBD2. The CDR3 has 13 amino acids. V dropped 2 bases and J dropped 7; count of bases not matched to a gene: 3. The germline CDR1 and CDR2 sequences are MNHEY and SVGEGT. For the CDR3, the DNA is TGTGCCAGCAGTTACCAGCGGGAGCTGACCCAGTACTTC. This translates into CASSYQRELTQYF.

The chain joins TRBV14 to TRBJ2-5; tentative D call: TRBD1 (6 bases). Looked up from germline, CDR1 is SGHDN and CDR2 is FVKESK. V was trimmed by 4 bases and J by 0 bases, leaving 12 bases between them. This CDR3 spans 15 amino acids. CDR3 bases: TGTGCCAGCAGCCTCAGACAGGACTACCAAGAGACCCAGTACTTC. As protein: CASSLRQDYQETQYF.

At least ten counts were recorded for this clonotype. The V gene is TRBV12-3 or TRBV12-4, the J gene TRBJ1-5, with a possible D match to TRBD1 (5 bases). V lost 1 base, J lost 2 bases, and 9 bases lay in between. The CDR3 is made up of 15 amino acids. The chain's CDR3 is CASSLDQGRNQPQHF. CDR3 in DNA: TGTGCCAGCAGTTTAGACCAGGGACGCAATCAGCCCCAGCATTTT.

This clonotype was counted at least ten times. This chain links TRBV5-5 with TRBJ1-4; D not resolved. The CDR3 totals 14 residues. Germline V gene sequence: CDR1 SGHKS, CDR2 YYEKEE (reference sequence). V lost 4 bases and J 4 bases, leaving 11 bases between the germline ends. The CDR3 here is CASSLDRVNEKLFF. Written as DNA, the CDR3 is TGTGCCAGCAGCCTGGACCGAGTTAATGAAAAACTGTTTTTT.

Only a few counts were recorded for this clonotype. Here the CDR3 reads CASSWGTAGGEQYF. The CDR3 DNA sequence: TGTGCCAGCAGCTGGGGGACGGCGGGGGGCGAGCAGTACTTC. The genes are TRBV5-8 and TRBJ2-7, with 8 bases matching TRBD2. The V segment lost 3 bases and the J segment 6 bases; nucleotides outside the gene matches: 8. The CDR3 spans 14 residues. Germline CDR1 and CDR2: SGHTS and YDEGEE.

This clonotype has a handful of counts. The chain combines TRBV28 with TRBJ2-2; D may be TRBD1 (6 bases). Trimming stripped 3 bases from V and 2 bases from J, with 16 bases between. CDR3 size: 17 residues. Germline assignment: CDR1 MDHEN and CDR2 SYDVKM. The CDR3, as DNA: TGTGCCAGCAGTTTGGCAGGGGTCGCCTTAAACACCGGGGAGCTGTTTTTT. Protein: CASSLAGVALNTGELFF.

At least ten counts were recorded for this clonotype. V and J are TRBV20-1 and TRBJ2-7; D might be TRBD1 or TRBD2, each matching 5 bases. CDR3 length: 14 amino acids. Germline CDR1 and CDR2: DFQATT and SNEGSKA (reference sequence). V lost 4 bases and J 4 bases, leaving 17 bases between the germline ends. CDR3 sequence: CSAIPEGSLYEQYF. The CDR3 coding sequence is TGCAGTGCTATCCCCGAGGGGTCCCTTTACGAGCAGTACTTC.

The V call is TRBV4-1, the J call TRBJ1-3, with D possibly being TRBD1 (6 bases). Germline CDR1 reads MGHRA; CDR2 reads YSYEKL. Trimming stripped 5 bases from V and 0 bases from J, with 26 bases between. The CDR3 runs 20 residues. This CDR3 reads CASSETRTVTYPSSGNTIYF. The CDR3 region has the DNA TGCGCCAGCAGCGAGACCAGGACAGTCACCTACCCTTCCTCTGGAAACACCATATATTTT.